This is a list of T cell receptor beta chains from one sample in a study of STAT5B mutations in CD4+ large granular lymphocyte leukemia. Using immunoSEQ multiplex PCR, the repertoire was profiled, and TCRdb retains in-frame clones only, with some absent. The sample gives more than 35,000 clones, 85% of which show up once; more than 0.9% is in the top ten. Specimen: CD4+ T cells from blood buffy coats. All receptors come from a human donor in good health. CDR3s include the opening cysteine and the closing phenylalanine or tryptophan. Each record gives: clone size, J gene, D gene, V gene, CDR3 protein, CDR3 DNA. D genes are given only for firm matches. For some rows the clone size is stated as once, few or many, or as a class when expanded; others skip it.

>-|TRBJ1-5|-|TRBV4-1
CASSQGEGNQPQHF
TGCGCCAGCAGCCAAGGTGAAGGGAATCAGCCCCAGCATTTT
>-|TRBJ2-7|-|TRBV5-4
CASSLSGGSYEQYF
TGTGCCAGCAGCCTGTCGGGGGGCTCTTACGAGCAGTACTTC
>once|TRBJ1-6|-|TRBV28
CASSLSVTGYNSPLHF
TGTGCCAGCAGTTTATCGGTCACGGGCTATAATTCACCCCTCCACTTT
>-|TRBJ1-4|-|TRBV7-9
CASTSGSATNEKLFF
TGTGCCAGCACGTCAGGGTCAGCAACTAATGAAAAACTGTTTTTT
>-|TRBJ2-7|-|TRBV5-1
CASRGNEQYF
TGCGCCAGCAGGGGGAACGAGCAGTACTTC
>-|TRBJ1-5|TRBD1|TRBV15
CATSRSQDRLLNQPQHF
TGTGCCACCAGCAGGTCCCAGGACAGGTTACTCAATCAGCCCCAGCATTTT
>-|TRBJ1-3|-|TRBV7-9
CASSLAGSYSGNTIYF
TGTGCCAGCAGCTTAGCGGGCTCCTACTCTGGAAACACCATATATTTT
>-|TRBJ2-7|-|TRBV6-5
CASSRQETYEQYF
TGTGCCAGCAGTCGACAGGAAACCTACGAGCAGTACTTC
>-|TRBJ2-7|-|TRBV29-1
CSVSEGLQSEQYF
TGCAGCGTTAGTGAGGGGCTCCAGTCCGAGCAGTACTTC
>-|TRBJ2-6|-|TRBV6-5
CASSDSFSGANVLTF
TGTGCCAGCAGTGACTCGTTCTCTGGGGCCAACGTCCTGACTTTC
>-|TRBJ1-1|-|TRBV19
CASSPRSSMNTEAFF
TGTGCCAGTAGCCCCAGGAGTAGCATGAACACTGAAGCTTTCTTT
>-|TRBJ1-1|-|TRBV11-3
CASSPSVGMNTEAFF
TGTGCCAGCAGCCCCTCGGTAGGCATGAACACTGAAGCTTTCTTT
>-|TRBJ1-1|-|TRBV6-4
CASSVVPGSTEAFF
TGTGCCAGCAGTGTCGTGCCCGGATCCACTGAAGCTTTCTTT
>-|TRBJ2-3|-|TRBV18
CASSPGPVTDTQYF
TGTGCCAGCTCGCCCGGGCCTGTCACAGATACGCAGTATTTT
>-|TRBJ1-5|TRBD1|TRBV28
CASSPKGGYGEPQHF
TGTGCCAGCAGTCCTAAAGGGGGCTACGGGGAGCCCCAGCATTTT
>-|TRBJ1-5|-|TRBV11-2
CASSLDEDQPQHF
TGTGCCAGCAGCTTAGATGAGGATCAGCCCCAGCATTTT
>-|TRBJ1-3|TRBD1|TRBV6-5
CASSYSGDSSGNTIYF
TGTGCCAGCAGTTACTCAGGGGACAGCTCTGGAAACACCATATATTTT
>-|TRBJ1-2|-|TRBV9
CASSHQRSGTGYTF
TGTGCCAGCAGCCATCAGAGGTCAGGGACTGGCTACACCTTC
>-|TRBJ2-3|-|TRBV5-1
CASSPRDGWNTQYF
TGCGCCAGCAGCCCGAGGGACGGCTGGAATACGCAGTATTTT
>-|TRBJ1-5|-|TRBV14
CASSQGGASNQPQHF
TGTGCCAGCAGCCAAGGGGGGGCTAGCAATCAGCCCCAGCATTTT
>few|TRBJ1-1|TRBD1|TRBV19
CASSLRQGMNTEAFF
TGTGCCAGTAGCCTCAGACAGGGGATGAACACTGAAGCTTTCTTT
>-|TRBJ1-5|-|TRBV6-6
CASSIRGLNQPQHF
TGTGCCAGCAGCATCCGGGGTCTCAATCAGCCCCAGCATTTT
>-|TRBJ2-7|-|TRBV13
CASSLGFEQYF
TGTGCCAGCAGCTTAGGGTTCGAGCAGTACTTC
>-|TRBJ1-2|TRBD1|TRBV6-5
CASSLYQTGSYGYTF
TGTGCCAGCAGCCTATACCAGACAGGGAGCTATGGCTACACCTTC
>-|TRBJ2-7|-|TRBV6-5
CASRKPGADEQYF
TGTGCCAGCAGAAAACCCGGGGCGGACGAGCAGTACTTC
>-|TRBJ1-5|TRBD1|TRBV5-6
CASSRSLGTGDQPQHF
TGTGCCAGCAGCAGAAGCCTCGGGACAGGGGATCAGCCCCAGCATTTT
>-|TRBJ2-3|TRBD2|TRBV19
CASSMLAGGIADTQYF
TGTGCCAGTAGTATGCTAGCGGGGGGGATTGCAGATACGCAGTATTTT
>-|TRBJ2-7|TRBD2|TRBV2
CASRGLSSYEQYF
TGTGCCAGCAGGGGACTATCCTCCTACGAGCAGTACTTC
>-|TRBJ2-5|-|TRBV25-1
CASSEDQARETQYF
TGTGCCAGCAGTGAGGATCAGGCCCGAGAGACCCAGTACTTC
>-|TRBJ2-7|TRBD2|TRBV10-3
CASRTSGTHEQYF
TGTGCCAGCCGGACTAGCGGGACTCACGAGCAGTACTTC
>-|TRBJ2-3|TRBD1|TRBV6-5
CASSRGQGPSYTQYF
TGTGCCAGCAGCCGGGGACAGGGCCCCTCCTATACGCAGTATTTT
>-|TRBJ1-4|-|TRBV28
CASGGHGFRATNEKLFF
TGTGCCAGCGGGGGACACGGGTTTCGGGCAACTAATGAAAAACTGTTTTTT
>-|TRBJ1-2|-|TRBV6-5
CASSNAGDYGYTF
TGTGCCAGCAGCAATGCAGGGGACTATGGCTACACCTTC
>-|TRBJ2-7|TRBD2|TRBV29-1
CSVNGGAGRTYEQYF
TGCAGCGTTAACGGGGGGGCAGGTAGGACCTACGAGCAGTACTTC
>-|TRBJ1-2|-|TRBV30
CAWITQTAMYGYTF
TGTGCCTGGATAACGCAGACGGCCATGTATGGCTACACCTTC
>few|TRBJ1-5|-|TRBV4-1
CASSQGFQENQPQHF
TGCGCCAGCAGCCAAGGGTTTCAGGAGAATCAGCCCCAGCATTTT
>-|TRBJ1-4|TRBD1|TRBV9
CASSVDRGTNEKLFF
TGTGCCAGCAGCGTCGACAGGGGCACTAATGAAAAACTGTTTTTT
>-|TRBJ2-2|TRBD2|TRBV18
CASSPEAGANTGELFF
TGTGCCAGCTCACCGGAGGCGGGGGCGAACACCGGGGAGCTGTTTTTT
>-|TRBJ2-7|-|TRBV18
CASSLDSYEQYF
TGTGCCAGCTCATTGGACAGCTACGAGCAGTACTTC
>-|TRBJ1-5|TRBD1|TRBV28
CASRPQGGFQPQHF
TGTGCCAGCAGACCACAGGGGGGTTTTCAGCCCCAGCATTTT
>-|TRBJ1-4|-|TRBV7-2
CASSLSGALPNEKLFF
TGTGCCAGCAGCTTATCAGGGGCCCTCCCTAATGAAAAACTGTTTTTT